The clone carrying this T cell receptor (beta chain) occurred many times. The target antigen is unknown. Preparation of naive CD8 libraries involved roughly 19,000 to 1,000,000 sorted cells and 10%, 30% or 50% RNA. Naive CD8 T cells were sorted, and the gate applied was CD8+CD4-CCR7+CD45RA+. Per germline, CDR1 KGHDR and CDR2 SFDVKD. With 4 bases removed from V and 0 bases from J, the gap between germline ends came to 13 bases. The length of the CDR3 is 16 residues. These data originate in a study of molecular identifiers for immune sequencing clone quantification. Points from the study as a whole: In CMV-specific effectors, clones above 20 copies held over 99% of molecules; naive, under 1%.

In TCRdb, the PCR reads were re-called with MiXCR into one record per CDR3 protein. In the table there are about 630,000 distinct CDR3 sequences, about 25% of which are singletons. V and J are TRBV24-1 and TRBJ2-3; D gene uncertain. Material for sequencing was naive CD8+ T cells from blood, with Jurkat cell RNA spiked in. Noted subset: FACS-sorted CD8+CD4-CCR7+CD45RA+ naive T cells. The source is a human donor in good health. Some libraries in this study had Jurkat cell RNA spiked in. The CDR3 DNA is TGTGCCACCAGTGAAGACTCCCTAGGAAGCACAGATACGCAGTATTTT. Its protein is CATSEDSLGSTDTQYF.